This T cell receptor (beta chain) was recorded in a study of CD8+CD57+ T cells in acquired aplastic anemia. Study details: Mean yield of DNA from sorted CD4+ and CD8+ cells was 3.2 ug.

General observations from the study: The number of CD8+ CDR3 sequences shared by patients and controls was roughly 30. A significant difference in CD8+ Simpson's diversity between patients and controls was not found.

Concerning this clonotype itself: Its cognate antigen is unknown.

Researchers used genomic DNA as the template to profile TCR beta VDJ and CDR3. MiXCR was run by TCRdb on the reads, yielding one entry per CDR3 protein. The sample yields about 150,000 distinct CDR3 sequences, approximately 44% seen once. Those patients picked for sequencing had displayed CD8+CD57+ cell expansion on flow cytometry. Every patient was diagnosed with severe acquired aplastic anemia. Specimen: sorted CD4+, CD8+, or CD8+CD57+ T cells (not recorded which) from PBMCs. The receptor's source is a human donor with aplastic anemia.

CDR3 sequence: CAVRQGENSPLHF. The CDR3, as DNA: TGTGCCGTCCGACAGGGTGAGAATTCACCCCTCCACTTT. The gene calls are TRBV2 and TRBJ1-6; TRBD1 matches at 7 bases. Germline CDR1 is SNHLY and CDR2 is FYNNEI. The CDR3 runs to 13 residues. Losses at the gene ends were 11 bases for V and 7 bases for J; bases not matched to a gene: 8.